This TCR beta chain was identified in a study of cytomegalovirus exposure and HLA in healthy donors. Findings and caveats of the study: Apparent HLA restriction characterized most CMV-associated TCR beta chains in a later analysis. In a later analysis, HLA-C alleles had the fewest associated TCRs, DRB1 alleles the most. About 180 TCR beta chains were listed as cytomegalovirus-associated.

J gave up 8 bases and V 4 bases, and 5 bases lay outside the gene matches. CDR1 SGHDT and CDR2 YYEEEE come from the germline V gene. This CDR3 is built from 14 residues. It was with 60 Vbeta and 13 Jbeta primers that the PCR ran. Clones were read by immunoSEQ multiplex PCR, and TCRdb kept only the in-frame ones, dropping some. The table records almost 200,000 clones, roughly four fifths of them present only once. Notes on this clone: The antigen is undetermined.

This TCR came from a man aged 25-45 years in good health and CMV-seronegative. This rearrangement joins TRBV5-6 to TRBJ2-2, with TRBD1 matching over 10 bases. Sample: PBMCs. CDR3 sequence: CASSPTGGRGELFF. DNA for the CDR3: TGTGCCAGCAGCCCGACAGGGGGCAGGGGGGAGCTGTTTTTT.